A single T cell receptor beta chain is shown here with its context. The data were produced by immunoSEQ multiplex PCR, yet TCRdb's version contains in-frame clones alone and is incomplete. The sample lists about 200,000 clones; just under 85% were seen once. The sample is drawn from a study of blood T cell repertoires in COVID-19. Study background: COVID-19 samples collected from the United States, Italy and Spain covered acute and convalescent phases. Sources were T cells, B-cell-depleted T cells, or PBMCs; the material itself was cDNA or gDNA.

Between the trimmed V and J ends, which lost 2 bases and 14 bases, there was a span of 15 bases. There are 13 residues in the CDR3. The V gene's germline CDR1 is MDHEN and CDR2 SYDVKM. The source material was peripheral blood. The TCR originated in a human donor with acute or convalescent COVID-19. The donor label of this sample is uncertain. The V and J genes are TRBV28 and TRBJ1-4; maybe TRBD1 (6 bases). This CDR3 reads CASSLAGAYKLFF. For the CDR3, the DNA is TGTGCCAGCAGTTTAGCAGGGGCGTATAAGCTGTTTTTT.